In this sample, the clone carrying this T cell receptor beta chain turned up a few times. What it binds is unknown. The data originate from a study of T cell repertoires in cytomegalovirus infection. Turning to the study itself: HLA-C-restricted CMV epitopes, recently identified, and well-studied HLA-B-restricted ones were used by the study. The public TCR beta signatures pointed to both CMV infection and matching HLA type. Findings of the study overall: Based on cumulative public TCR beta family frequency, carriers of CMV plus the relevant HLA were identified. HLA-C-restricted CMV clonotypes gave the most frequent clonotype in two of eight donors.

Trimming cost V 1 base and J 6 bases, with 22 bases left between them. This CDR3 has 17 amino acids. Germline CDR1 is SGHTA and CDR2 is FQGNSA. TCRdb recomputed calls from the reads with MiXCR, one row per CDR3 protein. The sample includes 450,000 to 550,000 distinct CDR3 sequences, under 55% seen only once; the top ten take around 45%. The sequencing used cultured PBMCs, collected from culture after CMV antigen stimulation. This chain joins TRBV7-2 and TRBJ2-7; weak D call: TRBD2 (7 bases). The receptor comes from a human donor in good health (CMV status not recorded). Some clones in this sample may be carry-over from other donors' samples. CDR3 loop: CASSLVSPPGLGGEQYF. Written as DNA, the CDR3 is TGTGCCAGCAGCTTAGTTAGTCCCCCCGGACTAGGGGGCGAGCAGTACTTC.